The 15 T cell receptor beta chains below all came from one sample that was sequenced in a study of beta chain features in type 1 diabetes. cDNA synthesis used the whole RNA isolate, giving expressed TCRB sequences. Generated by immunoSEQ multiplex PCR, the TCRdb table keeps only in-frame clones and is missing some. Among about 260,000 clones listed, roughly two thirds were seen once. Material for sequencing was naive CD4+ T cells from blood. These receptors all stem from a man under 40 in good health.

The V and J genes are TRBV5-1 and TRBJ2-1; no firm D call. V was trimmed by 0 bases and J by 6 bases, leaving 7 bases between them. This CDR3 comprises 13 residues. Germline V gives CDR1 SGHRS, CDR2 YFSETQ. The CDR3, as DNA: TGCGCCAGCAGCTTGGTAGGTGGCAATGAGCAGTTCTTC. This codes for CASSLVGGNEQFF.

The rearrangement uses TRBV5-5 and TRBJ2-5, with D unclear. CDR1 SGHKS and CDR2 YYEKEE come from the germline V gene (reference sequence). This CDR3 region has 16 residues. The V end was cut by 4 bases, the J end by 2 bases, with 18 bases between. The chain's CDR3 is CASSPRMGKKQETQYF. Written as DNA, the CDR3 is TGTGCCAGCAGCCCTCGAATGGGGAAGAAACAAGAGACCCAGTACTTC.

The rearrangement uses TRBV6-1 and TRBJ2-7, with D maybe TRBD1 (7 bases). Germline CDR1 reads MNHNS; CDR2 reads SASEGT. V gave up 6 bases and J gave up 1 base, with 16 bases separating them. This CDR3 has 15 residues. In DNA, the CDR3 is TGTGCCAGCAGCCTTGACGCGGGACAGTCCTACGAGCAGTACTTC. Its protein is CASSLDAGQSYEQYF.

The table lists this clone with a count of one. The gene calls are TRBV5-1 and TRBJ2-7, with a tentative D call TRBD1 (6 bases). CDR1 and CDR2 (germline): SGHRS, YFSETQ. V dropped 2 bases and J dropped 5 bases, with 11 bases sitting between them. The CDR3 spans 13 residues. The CDR3 DNA follows: TGCGCCAGCAGCTTTCCCAGGGGCCACGAGCAGTACTTC. Translating gives CASSFPRGHEQYF.

J is TRBJ2-7 and V is TRBV11-2, with TRBD1 matching over 8 bases. The V gene's germline CDR1 is SGHAT and CDR2 FQNNGV. Unmatched junction bases numbered 10, after V lost 6 bases and J lost 3 bases. There are 15 residues in the CDR3. CDR3 in DNA: TGTGCCAGCAGATCCCCCAGACAGGGGTACTACGAGCAGTACTTC. Encoded protein: CASRSPRQGYYEQYF.

The CDR3 nucleotides are TGTGCCAGCAGCCAAGATGACGGAAGCTCCTATAATTCACCCCTCCACTTT. Encoded protein: CASSQDDGSSYNSPLHF. The V and J genes are TRBV4-2 and TRBJ1-6, with unresolved D. Germline V gene data show CDR1 as LGHNA and CDR2 as YNFKEQ. V gave up 0 bases and J gave up 0 bases, with 9 bases separating them. The CDR3 spans 17 residues.

The chain uses TRBV7-2 and TRBJ2-1, with 10 positions matching TRBD2. CDR3 length: 16 residues. Germline values: CDR1 SGHTA, CDR2 FQGNSA. J lost 0 bases, V lost 10 bases, and 9 bases had no gene match. DNA for the CDR3: TGTGCCAACTCGCTAGCGGGGGCAAGCTCCTACAATGAGCAGTTCTTC. Its protein product is CANSLAGASSYNEQFF.

The gene calls are TRBV5-1 and TRBJ2-3; TRBD2 is a possible D gene (6 bases). Between the trimmed V and J ends, which lost 3 bases and 1 base, there was a span of 9 bases. The CDR3 loop spans 14 amino acids. Per germline, CDR1 SGHRS and CDR2 YFSETQ. CDR3 in DNA: TGCGCCAGCAGCTCGGCTAGCGGCACAGATACGCAGTATTTT. Its protein is CASSSASGTDTQYF.

The genes are TRBV5-1 and TRBJ2-3; TRBD2 is a possible D gene (5 bases). The CDR3 is 15 residues long. In germline, CDR1 is SGHRS, CDR2 YFSETQ. V lost 5 bases and J lost 6, with 19 bases in between. The CDR3 DNA is TGCGCCAGCAGGTGGGCTTTAGGGAGTGTGGATACGCAGTATTTT. Residues: CASRWALGSVDTQYF.

The chain links TRBV29-1 to TRBJ1-2, with unresolved D. The CDR3 is 15 residues long. The germline V and J ends were trimmed by 4 bases and 5 bases, with 20 bases remaining between them. The germline CDR1 and CDR2 sequences are SQVTM and ANQGSEA. In DNA, the CDR3 is TGCAGCGTTGGTGCCAGTAATATAATGCCATATGGCTACACCTTC. Protein: CSVGASNIMPYGYTF.

CDR3 nucleotides: TGTGCCAGCAGTGCGGCAGATACGCAGTATTTT. This sequence encodes CASSAADTQYF. The V call is TRBV25-1, the J call TRBJ2-3; no firm D call. The CDR3 is made up of 11 amino acids. CDR1 MGHDK and CDR2 SYGVNS come from the germline V gene. V was pared by 4 bases and J by 4 bases, with 3 bases between.

The chain joins TRBV4-3 to TRBJ2-7; D unresolved. With 0 bases removed from V and 3 bases from J, the gap between germline ends came to 9 bases. CDR3 length equals 14 residues. Germline CDR1 and CDR2: LGHNA and YSLEER. The CDR3 loop reads CASSQEGKLYEQYF. The CDR3 DNA follows: TGCGCCAGCAGCCAAGAAGGAAAGCTCTACGAGCAGTACTTC.

CDR3 residues: CASSWTSENEQYF. The CDR3 DNA reads as TGCGCCAGCAGCTGGACTAGCGAGAACGAGCAGTACTTC. V and J are TRBV5-1 and TRBJ2-7; 9 nucleotides line up with TRBD2. Unmatched junction bases numbered 3, after V lost 3 bases and J lost 5 bases. Germline values: CDR1 SGHRS, CDR2 YFSETQ. The CDR3 runs 13 residues.

The chain is built from TRBV14 and TRBJ2-5; no clear D gene. The CDR3 is 16 amino acids. Trimming took off 0 bases at V and 2 bases at J, with 13 bases between the two ends. Germline CDR1 SGHDN, CDR2 FVKESK. The CDR3 is CASSQDSGSAQETQYF. CDR3 DNA sequence: TGTGCCAGCAGCCAAGATTCAGGCAGCGCTCAAGAGACCCAGTACTTC.

V is TRBV29-1 and J is TRBJ1-2, with 7 bases that match TRBD1. The CDR3 loop spans 14 amino acids. Germline trimming cut 7 bases from V and 4 bases from J; bases unmatched to any gene: 12. The germline V gene has CDR1 SQVTM and CDR2 ANQGSEA. CDR3 sequence (DNA): TGCAGCGCCCCACAGGGGTGGGGAACCTATGGCTACACCTTC. This translates into CSAPQGWGTYGYTF.